Listed here is a single T cell receptor beta chain. No antigen is known for it. CDR1 SGHTA and CDR2 FQGNSA come from the germline V gene. This CDR3 comprises 14 residues. Trimming cost V 9 bases and J 9 bases; bases outside gene matches: 6. The record originates from a study of T-cell memory formation after mild COVID-19. Study-level results: Later expanders leaned CD4+, whereas day 15 to 85 contracting clones were balanced CD4/CD8. Researchers found some responding clones in pre-infection memory, a sign that cross-reactive memory joined.

UMIs and sample barcodes were carried by the TCR alpha and TCR beta cDNA libraries that 5'RACE produced using constant-segment primers. TCRdb used MiXCR to reprocess the 5' RACE reads, holding one entry per CDR3 protein. The top ten clones hold about 5% of a sample with roughly 130,000 distinct CDR3 sequences, 15% to 20% of them seen once. The chain uses TRBV7-2 and TRBJ2-1, with 15 bases that match TRBD2. Sequencing input: PBMCs or a T cell subset sorted from them (not recorded which). This clonotype originated in a man between 18 and 35 years old who had mild COVID-19 (a few samples of this study predate the infection). Cell type and time point are not known. The CDR3 coding sequence is TGTGCCAGTACCGGGACTAGCGGGGGGAGTGAGCAGTTCTTC. This codes for CASTGTSGGSEQFF.